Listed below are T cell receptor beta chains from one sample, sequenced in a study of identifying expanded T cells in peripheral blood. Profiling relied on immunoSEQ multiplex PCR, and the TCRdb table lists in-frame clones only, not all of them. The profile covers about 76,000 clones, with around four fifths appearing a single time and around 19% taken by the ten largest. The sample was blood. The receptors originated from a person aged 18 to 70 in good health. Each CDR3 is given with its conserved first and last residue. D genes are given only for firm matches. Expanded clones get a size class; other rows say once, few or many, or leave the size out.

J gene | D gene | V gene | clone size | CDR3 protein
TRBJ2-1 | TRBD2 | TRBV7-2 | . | CASSRSTSEGNEQFF
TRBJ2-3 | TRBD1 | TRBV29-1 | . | CSVEKDRGSPQYF
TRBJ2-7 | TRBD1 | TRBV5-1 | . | CASSLGTGGLEQYF
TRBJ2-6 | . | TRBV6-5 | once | CASHSSGANVLTF
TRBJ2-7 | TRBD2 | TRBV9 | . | CASSVGIAGGIDEQYF
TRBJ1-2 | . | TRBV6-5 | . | CASRASRSGHWGYTF
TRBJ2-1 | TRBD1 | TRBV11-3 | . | CASSPPGGTGDYNEQFF
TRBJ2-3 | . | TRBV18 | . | CASSPRPGTGTDTQYF
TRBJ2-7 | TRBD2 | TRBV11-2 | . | CASSPGTSGSYEQYF
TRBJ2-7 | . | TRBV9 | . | CASSVGIRDSHEQYF
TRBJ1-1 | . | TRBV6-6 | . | CASSYRGNEAFF
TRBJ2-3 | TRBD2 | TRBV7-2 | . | CASSSLGLAGRDTQYF